This TCR beta chain was captured by sequencing in a study of control samples from healthy donors and cancer patients. The method was immunoSEQ multiplex PCR; TCRdb's version includes in-frame clones alone and lacks a portion of them. The sample yields 400,000 to 450,000 clones, about nine tenths seen once. Germline V gives CDR1 SNHLY, CDR2 FYNNEI. The CDR3 runs to 14 residues. V lost 6 bases to trimming and J lost 8 bases; unmatched junction nucleotides: 4. The sample holds one count of this clone. The chain employs TRBV2 and TRBJ1-6, with 10 bases matching TRBD1. This TCR was sampled from a man aged 40-55 years with head and neck cancer. The sample comprised PBMCs. In DNA form, the CDR3 reads TGTGCCAGCAGGCCCGGGACAGGGGATTCACCCCTCCACTTT. It yields the protein CASRPGTGDSPLHF.